A selection of T cell receptor beta chains follows, all from one sample in a study of T cells in localized non-small cell lung cancer. Profiled with immunoSEQ multiplex PCR; TCRdb holds only in-frame clones, not every one. The sample includes about 82,000 clones, around three quarters of them seen just once. The source was PBMCs, collected before any cancer treatment. The receptor source for this set is a man aged 35-75 years with stage II squamous cell lung carcinoma. The CDR3 runs from the conserved cysteine through the conserved F or W. The D gene is left open where the match is weak. Only some rows state a clone size, as once, few, many or a class for expanded clones.

J gene,D gene,V gene,clone size,CDR3 DNA,CDR3 protein
TRBJ1-4,-,TRBV7-6,-,TGTGCCAGCAGCTTACAACGGGGATCAACTAATGAAAAACTGTTTTTT,CASSLQRGSTNEKLFF
TRBJ2-3,-,TRBV15,-,TGTGCCACCAGCAGAGATATACAGATAGGCACAGATACGCAGTATTTT,CATSRDIQIGTDTQYF
TRBJ1-6,TRBD1,TRBV18,-,TGTGCCAGCTCACCGGTACGGACAGGAAGGGACGTAGGACCCCTCCACTTT,CASSPVRTGRDVGPLHF
TRBJ1-2,-,TRBV5-6,few,TGTGCCAGCAGCTTAGGGCAGCCATATGGCTACACCTTC,CASSLGQPYGYTF
TRBJ2-7,TRBD2,TRBV29-1,few,TGCAGCGTTGGGACTAGCGGCTACGAGCAGTACTTC,CSVGTSGYEQYF
TRBJ2-7,TRBD2,TRBV29-1,-,TGCAGCGTTGACGGGCTAGCGGGAGACGAGCAGTACTTC,CSVDGLAGDEQYF
TRBJ1-2,-,TRBV28,-,TGTGCCAGCAATAGGGGCAACTATGGCTACACCTTC,CASNRGNYGYTF
TRBJ2-3,TRBD2,TRBV15,-,TGTGCCACCAGCAGAGACCGAACCGGGACTAGCATAGCAGATACGCAGTATTTT,CATSRDRTGTSIADTQYF
TRBJ1-1,-,TRBV29-1,once,TGCAGCGTTGCGGAGATTAGGAACACTGAAGCTTTCTTT,CSVAEIRNTEAFF
TRBJ2-1,-,TRBV19,few,TGTGCCAGTAGCCTTAGCGGCAGCTCCTACAATGAGCAGTTCTTC,CASSLSGSSYNEQFF
TRBJ2-1,-,TRBV10-1,-,TGCGCCAGCAGTGAGTCGACGGGGAGCTCCTACAATGAGCAGTTCTTC,CASSESTGSSYNEQFF
TRBJ2-7,TRBD2,TRBV6-5,-,TGTGCCAGCACGGGACTAGCGGGTGCCGAGCAGTACTTC,CASTGLAGAEQYF
TRBJ1-1,-,TRBV28,few,TGTGCCAGCAGTTTAAATCAGAGATCTGGAGCTTTCTTT,CASSLNQRSGAFF
TRBJ2-1,TRBD2,TRBV28,-,TGTGCCACCCGTAGATCCGGGGGGGAGCAGTTCTTC,CATRRSGGEQFF
TRBJ2-3,-,TRBV14,-,TGTGCCAGCAGCCAAATTAGGGGCCGAACAGATACGCAGTATTTT,CASSQIRGRTDTQYF
TRBJ1-1,-,TRBV7-3,few,TGTGCCAGCAGCCCGGGACGGTCGAATCCTGAAGCTTTCTTT,CASSPGRSNPEAFF
TRBJ1-1,-,TRBV6-5,-,TGTGCCAGCAGTTACGGGGGGCAGGCGAACACTGAAGCTTTCTTT,CASSYGGQANTEAFF
TRBJ2-1,TRBD1,TRBV7-9,once,TGTGCCAGCAGCCCCTTGGGGCAGGGGGCTTTTAACAATGAGCAGTTCTTC,CASSPLGQGAFNNEQFF
TRBJ2-2,TRBD1,TRBV19,-,TGTGCCATTGGACCACCGGGACAGAGTCTCGGGGAGCTGTTTTTT,CAIGPPGQSLGELFF
TRBJ1-4,-,TRBV4-2,-,TGTGCCAGCAGCCAAGATTCTGGGGCCGCAGAAAAACTGTTTTTT,CASSQDSGAAEKLFF
TRBJ2-1,TRBD1,TRBV7-2,-,TGTGCCAGCAGCCCGGACAGGGGAACCTACAATGAGCAGTTCTTC,CASSPDRGTYNEQFF
TRBJ1-2,-,TRBV28,-,TGTGCCAGCAGTTTATTGTCTCCCTTCGAGTATGGCTACACCTTC,CASSLLSPFEYGYTF
TRBJ2-1,TRBD1,TRBV23-1,few,TGCGCCAGCAGAGTGAGCCGGGACAGGTACAATGAGCAGTTCTTC,CASRVSRDRYNEQFF
TRBJ2-1,-,TRBV9,-,TGTGCCAGCAGCACAAGATACCGGGCGGGGTCCTACAATGAGCAGTTCTTC,CASSTRYRAGSYNEQFF
TRBJ1-4,TRBD1,TRBV18,-,TGTGCCAGCTCCACAGGGACAGCACTTAATGAAAAACTGTTTTTT,CASSTGTALNEKLFF
TRBJ2-7,TRBD2,TRBV5-4,-,TGTGCCAGCAGCCCGCCTAGCGGGAGGGCCGGCGAGCAGTACTTC,CASSPPSGRAGEQYF
TRBJ2-1,TRBD2,TRBV19,few,TGTGCCAGTAGTATAGTGGCGCGGGGGGGCTTGATGGAGCAGTTCTTC,CASSIVARGGLMEQFF
TRBJ2-3,-,TRBV9,-,TGTGCCAGCAGCGTAAGCAGGGATACAGATACGCAGTATTTT,CASSVSRDTDTQYF
TRBJ1-1,-,TRBV7-8,-,TGTGCCAGCAGCATTCTACTTGGGGGTTTGAGTACTGAAGCTTTCTTT,CASSILLGGLSTEAFF
TRBJ1-5,-,TRBV19,once,TGTGCCAGTAGTATTTTCCCACGGAATCAGCCCCAGCATTTT,CASSIFPRNQPQHF
TRBJ2-5,TRBD2,TRBV6-1,-,TGTGCCAGCATGACGGGAGGAGGAGGAGAGACCCAGTACTTC,CASMTGGGGETQYF
TRBJ1-4,TRBD1,TRBV7-9,-,TGTGCCAGCAGCCCGAGGACAGGGGAAAATGAAAAACTGTTTTTT,CASSPRTGENEKLFF
TRBJ1-1,-,TRBV6-1,-,TGTGCCAGCAGTGACCTCGGCAGGGAAGGCACTGAAGCTTTCTTT,CASSDLGREGTEAFF
TRBJ1-2,TRBD1,TRBV4-2,-,TGTGCCAGCAGTGCCCGTGGGACAGTCGATGGCTACACCTTC,CASSARGTVDGYTF
TRBJ2-3,-,TRBV29-1,-,TGCAGCGTGGACCCCGGGCGGGATACGCAGTATTTT,CSVDPGRDTQYF
TRBJ1-4,-,TRBV4-3,-,TGCGCCAGCAGCCAAGAAAAAAAACCAGCGGATAATGAAAAACTGTTTTTT,CASSQEKKPADNEKLFF
TRBJ1-3,TRBD1,TRBV28,-,TGTGCCAGCAAGTCCCTCCGGGACAGGGGCGGAAACACCATATATTTT,CASKSLRDRGGNTIYF
TRBJ1-1,-,TRBV19,-,TGTGCCAGTAGTAAACACCTTGAAGCTTTCTTT,CASSKHLEAFF
TRBJ2-2,TRBD2,TRBV28,-,TGTGCCAGCAGTTTAGCGGGAGACACCGGGGAGCTGTTTTTT,CASSLAGDTGELFF
TRBJ2-7,-,TRBV5-4,-,TGTGCCAGCAGTTCTACTCCTTCCTACGAGCAGTACTTC,CASSSTPSYEQYF